The clone carrying this T cell receptor beta chain has at least ten counts. No antigen is known for it. The team produced cDNA through 5'RACE using 10-nucleotide random UMIs. TCRdb recomputed calls from the 5' RACE reads with MiXCR, one row per CDR3 protein. The table includes about 55,000 distinct CDR3 sequences, approximately 4% detected once. This entry is derived from a study of neurological immune-mediated disorders. Germline V gene sequence: CDR1 DFQATT, CDR2 SNEGSKA (reference sequence). The CDR3 spans 13 residues. V was pared by 3 bases and J by 1 base, with 9 bases between. Overall study findings and caveats: Across subjects, expanded clones had no CDR3 amino acid sequences in common, pointing to private repertoires in all groups. Phylogenetic grouping assigned the repertoires of 18 of 34 multiple sclerosis patients to a single related-CDR3 cluster, representing a possible signature.

V is TRBV20-1 and J is TRBJ1-1; D is possibly TRBD1 (5 bases). This TCR was sampled from a man between 45 and 60 years old with multiple sclerosis. Sequencing was performed on PBMCs. This CDR3 is CSARGGWNTEAFF. The CDR3, as DNA: TGCAGTGCTAGGGGGGGGTGGAACACTGAAGCTTTCTTT.